The sequence of this T cell receptor beta chain was determined in a study of blood T cells in healthy people across ages (dated by TCRdb to between 2015 and 2017). In the study overall: In model experiments, template switching captured about one uniquely barcoded TCR beta cDNA molecule for every two T cells. The donors were divided into four age groups: young (average 16 years), middle-aged (about 39), aged (approximately 62) and long-lived (about 80). Age-related changes in TCR beta repertoire diversity were measured in the study by deep sequencing normalized with unique cDNA molecular identifiers. To avoid experimental bias, donors of different ages were randomly spread across the sequencing lanes. Two additional independent replicas of 1 million unique cDNA reads from the same blood draw were analyzed for two donors (one aged 18 to 30 and one aged 80 or older).

Overall study outcomes, separate from this receptor: Observed TCR beta diversity correlated strongly with the percentage of naive T cells measured by flow cytometry. Donor CMV infection status was unknown, potentially confounding age-related changes in expanded clonotypes. Bulk unsorted PBMC profiling prevented conclusive comparison of naive and antigen-experienced compartments. Compared with the aged group, the long-lived group had more naive CD4+ T cells, fewer expanded clones and increased TCR diversity, a pattern suggesting age selection. Observed TCR beta diversity per million T cells fell roughly linearly with age, and a significant reduction was already apparent by age about 43. Estimates of total diversity from one million sequenced T cells were regarded as lower bounds and underestimates.

In its sample, this clonotype was seen a few times. Its antigen remains undetermined. Base qualities are not recorded, but no much larger clone differs from it by a single base. The CDR3 holds 14 amino acids from the cysteine to the phenylalanine. The CDR3 DNA has 42 bases and is translated from base 1. A distance of 9 bases separates the germline ends of V and J, which lose 3 bases and 0 bases respectively. CDR1 and CDR2, per the germline V gene, are SGHTA and FQGNSA. Systemically healthy Caucasian individuals from Russia, approximately 39 in total and aged roughly 6 to 100 years, were included as donors. Each donor gave 8 to 10 milliliters of peripheral blood, drawn into EDTA-treated Vacutainer tubes. Ficoll-Paque density-gradient centrifugation was used to isolate PBMCs, with at least 6.5 million obtained per sample. Total RNA, at least 6 micrograms per sample, was extracted from PBMCs with Trizol reagent. The percentages of naive CD45RAhigh/CD27high T cells were determined by flow cytometry on a PBMC aliquot from every donor.

The method behind the library was 5' RACE. The sample was run on an Illumina HiSeq 2500. A second PCR of roughly 7 to 11 cycles was performed with a sample-barcoded 5' primer and a J-beta primer mix. A unique molecular identifier was introduced onto each TCR beta cDNA molecule by a template-switch 5' adaptor carrying 12 random nucleotides. Each sample yielded at least 2.5 million CDR3-containing paired-end reads. First-strand cDNA synthesis was performed from all RNA using the Mint cDNA synthesis kit, with priming by a TRBC-specific oligonucleotide. Following uracil-DNA glycosylase treatment, a first 18-cycle PCR with universal primers M1SS and BC2_uni_R was performed on all cDNA. The original methods were these. Normalization of each sample was performed by random selection of 1 million high-quality reads, each carrying a distinct molecular identifier. Instead of being binned into consensus sequences, reads with shared molecular identifiers were discarded. MiTCR, run with a Q25 quality threshold and the strictest error-elimination algorithm, handled CDR3 identification, clonotype clustering and error correction. A nonparametric unseen species model with Euler transformation was used to estimate lower-bound total TCR beta diversity. The public sequencing data were trimmed at Q25 with fastp and processed into clonotypes with MiXCR by TCRdb, which kept only in-frame beta chains. Rows are unified per CDR3 protein, each entry keeping the most common DNA and genes. It is TCRdb's table, rather than the study itself, that gives the V and J calls and clone size. The table for this sample lists about 600,000 distinct CDR3 sequences; under 55% of them were counted only once. Of the sample, 20% to 25% falls within the top ten clones.

Sample: blood. The sequence derives from a man aged 80 or over in good health. The rearrangement joined TRBV7-2 to TRBJ2-7; the D gene cannot be resolved beyond TRBD1 or TRBD2, each matching 7 bases. CDR3 loop: CASSFRGGSYEQYF. The nucleotides read TGTGCCAGCAGCTTCAGGGGGGGCTCCTACGAGCAGTACTTC.